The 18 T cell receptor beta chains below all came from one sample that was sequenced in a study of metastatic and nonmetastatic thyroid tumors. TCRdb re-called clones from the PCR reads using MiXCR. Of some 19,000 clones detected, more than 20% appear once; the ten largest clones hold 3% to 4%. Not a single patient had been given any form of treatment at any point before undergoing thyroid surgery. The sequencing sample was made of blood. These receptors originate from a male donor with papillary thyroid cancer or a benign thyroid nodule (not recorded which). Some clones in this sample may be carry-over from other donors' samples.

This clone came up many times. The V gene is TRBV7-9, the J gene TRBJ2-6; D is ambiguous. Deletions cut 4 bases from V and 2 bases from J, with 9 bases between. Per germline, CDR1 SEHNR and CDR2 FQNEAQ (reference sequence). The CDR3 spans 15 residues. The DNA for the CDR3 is TGTGCCAGCAGCTCCCGAAGGGCTGGGGCCAACGTCCTGACTTTC. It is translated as CASSSRRAGANVLTF.

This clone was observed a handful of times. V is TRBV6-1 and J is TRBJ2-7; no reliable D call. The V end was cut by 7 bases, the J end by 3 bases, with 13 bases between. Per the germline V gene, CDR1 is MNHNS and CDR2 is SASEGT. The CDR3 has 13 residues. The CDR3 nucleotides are TGTGCCAGCATCTCCCCGGGCAACTACGAGCAGTACTTC. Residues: CASISPGNYEQYF.

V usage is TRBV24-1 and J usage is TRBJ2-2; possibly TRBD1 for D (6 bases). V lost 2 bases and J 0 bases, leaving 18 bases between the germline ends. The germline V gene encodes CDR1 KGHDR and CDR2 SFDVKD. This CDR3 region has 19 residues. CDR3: CATSDSGQINPSNTGELFF. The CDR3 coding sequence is TGTGCCACCAGTGATTCGGGACAAATAAACCCATCGAACACCGGGGAGCTGTTTTTT.

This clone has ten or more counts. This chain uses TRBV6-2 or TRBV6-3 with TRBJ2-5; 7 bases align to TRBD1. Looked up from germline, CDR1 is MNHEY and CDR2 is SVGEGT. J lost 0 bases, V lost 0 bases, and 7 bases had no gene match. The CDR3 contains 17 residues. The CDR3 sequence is CASSYSSRGPNQETQYF. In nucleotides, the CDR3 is TGTGCCAGCAGTTACTCGAGTAGGGGGCCTAACCAAGAGACCCAGTACTTC.

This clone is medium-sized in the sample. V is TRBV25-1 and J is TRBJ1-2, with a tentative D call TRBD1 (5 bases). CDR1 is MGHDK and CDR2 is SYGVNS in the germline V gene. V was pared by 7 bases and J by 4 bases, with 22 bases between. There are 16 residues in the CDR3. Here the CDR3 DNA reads TGTGCCAGCACCTCTGGGGTGGGAGGAGGGACCTATGGCTACACCTTC. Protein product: CASTSGVGGGTYGYTF.

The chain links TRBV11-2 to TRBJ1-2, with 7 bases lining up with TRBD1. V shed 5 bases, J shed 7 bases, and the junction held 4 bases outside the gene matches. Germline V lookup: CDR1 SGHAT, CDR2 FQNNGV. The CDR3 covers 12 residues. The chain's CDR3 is CASSNRGGGYTF. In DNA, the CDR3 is TGTGCCAGCAGCAACAGGGGAGGTGGCTACACCTTC.

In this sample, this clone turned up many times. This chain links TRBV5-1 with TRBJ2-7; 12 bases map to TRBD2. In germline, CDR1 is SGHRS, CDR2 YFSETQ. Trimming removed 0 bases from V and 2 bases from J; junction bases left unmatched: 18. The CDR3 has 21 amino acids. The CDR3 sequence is CASSLGEFFRASGRVTYEQYF. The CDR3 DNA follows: TGCGCCAGCAGCTTGGGCGAATTTTTCCGTGCTAGCGGGAGGGTAACCTACGAGCAGTACTTC.

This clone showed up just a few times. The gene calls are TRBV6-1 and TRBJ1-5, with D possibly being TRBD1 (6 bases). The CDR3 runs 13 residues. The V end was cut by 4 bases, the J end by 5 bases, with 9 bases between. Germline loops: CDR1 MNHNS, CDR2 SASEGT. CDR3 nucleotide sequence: TGTGCCAGCAGTGTAGGGGGTGATCAGCCCCAGCATTTT. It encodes CASSVGGDQPQHF.

CDR3 protein: CASSLQGSSYEQYF. CDR3 in DNA: TGTGCCAGCAGTTTACAGGGAAGCTCCTACGAGCAGTACTTC. The V gene is TRBV12-3 or TRBV12-4, the J gene TRBJ2-7; possibly TRBD1 for D (5 bases). Between the trimmed V and J ends, which lost 2 bases and 0 bases, there was a span of 8 bases. This CDR3 region has 14 residues.

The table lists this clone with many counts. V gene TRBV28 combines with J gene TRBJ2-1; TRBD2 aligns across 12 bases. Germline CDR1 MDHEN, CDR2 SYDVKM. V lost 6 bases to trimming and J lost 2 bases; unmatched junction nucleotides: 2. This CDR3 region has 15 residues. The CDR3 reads CASSPSGGAYNEQFF. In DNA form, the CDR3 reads TGTGCCAGCAGCCCTAGCGGGGGGGCCTACAATGAGCAGTTCTTC.

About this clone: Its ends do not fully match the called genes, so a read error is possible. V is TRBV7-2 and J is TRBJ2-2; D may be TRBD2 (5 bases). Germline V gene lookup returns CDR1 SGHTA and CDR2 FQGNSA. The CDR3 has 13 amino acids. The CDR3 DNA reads TGTGCCAGCAGCTTAGCGTGGACCGGGGAGCTGTTTTTC. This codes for CASSLAWTGELFF.

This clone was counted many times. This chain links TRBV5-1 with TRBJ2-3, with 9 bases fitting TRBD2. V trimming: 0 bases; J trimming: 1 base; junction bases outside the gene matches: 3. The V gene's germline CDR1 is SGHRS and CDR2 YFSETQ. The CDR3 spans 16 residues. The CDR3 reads CASSLVLAGRTDTQYF. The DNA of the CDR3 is TGCGCCAGCAGCTTGGTACTAGCGGGTCGCACAGATACGCAGTATTTT.

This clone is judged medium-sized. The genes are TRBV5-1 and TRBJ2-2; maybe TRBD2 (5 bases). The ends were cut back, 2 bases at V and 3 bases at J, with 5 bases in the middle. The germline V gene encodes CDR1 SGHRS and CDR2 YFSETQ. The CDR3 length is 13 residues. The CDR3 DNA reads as TGCGCCAGCAGCTTCGGGGACACCGGGGAGCTGTTTTTT. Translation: CASSFGDTGELFF.

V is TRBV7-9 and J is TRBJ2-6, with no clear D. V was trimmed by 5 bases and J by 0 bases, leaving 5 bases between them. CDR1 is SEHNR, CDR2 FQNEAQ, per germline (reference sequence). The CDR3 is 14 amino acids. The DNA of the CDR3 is TGTGCCAGCAGCCCTCCCTCTGGGGCCAACGTCCTGACTTTC. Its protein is CASSPPSGANVLTF.

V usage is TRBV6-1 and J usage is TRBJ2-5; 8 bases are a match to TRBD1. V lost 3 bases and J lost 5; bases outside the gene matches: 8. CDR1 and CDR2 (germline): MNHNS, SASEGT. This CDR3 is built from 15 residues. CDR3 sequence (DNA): TGTGCCAGCAGTGACTCTTCGGACAGGGAGGAGACCCAGTACTTC. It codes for CASSDSSDREETQYF.

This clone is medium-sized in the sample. DNA of the CDR3: TGTGCCAGCAGTGAATGGGGAACCGGGGAGCTGTTTTTT. Translating gives CASSEWGTGELFF. The rearrangement joins TRBV25-1 to TRBJ2-2; D not certain. CDR1 is MGHDK and CDR2 is SYGVNS in the germline V gene. The CDR3 runs to 13 residues. V lost 1 base, J lost 5 bases, and 5 bases lay in between.

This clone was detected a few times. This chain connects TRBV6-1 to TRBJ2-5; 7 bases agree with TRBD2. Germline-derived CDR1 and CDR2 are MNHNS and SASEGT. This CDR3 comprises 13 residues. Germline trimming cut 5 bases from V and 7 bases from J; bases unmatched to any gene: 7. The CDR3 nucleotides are TGTGCCAGCAGTCGGACTAGGATTGGGACCCAGTACTTC. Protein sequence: CASSRTRIGTQYF.

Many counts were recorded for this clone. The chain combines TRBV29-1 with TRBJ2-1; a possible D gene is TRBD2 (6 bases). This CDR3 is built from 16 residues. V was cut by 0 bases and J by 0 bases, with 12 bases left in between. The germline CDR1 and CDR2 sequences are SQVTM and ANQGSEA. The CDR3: CSVEDNRESSYNEQFF. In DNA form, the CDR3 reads TGCAGCGTTGAAGATAACCGGGAGAGCTCCTACAATGAGCAGTTCTTC.